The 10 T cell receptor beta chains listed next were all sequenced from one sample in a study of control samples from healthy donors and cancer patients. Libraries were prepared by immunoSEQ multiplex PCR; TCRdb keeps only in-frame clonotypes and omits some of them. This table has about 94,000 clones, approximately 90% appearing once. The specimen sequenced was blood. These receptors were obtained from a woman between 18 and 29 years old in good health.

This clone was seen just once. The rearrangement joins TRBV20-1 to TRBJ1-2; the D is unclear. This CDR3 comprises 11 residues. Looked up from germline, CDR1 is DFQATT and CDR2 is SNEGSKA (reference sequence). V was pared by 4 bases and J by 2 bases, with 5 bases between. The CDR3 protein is CSATINYGYTF. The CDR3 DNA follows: TGCAGTGCTACCATAAACTATGGCTACACCTTC.

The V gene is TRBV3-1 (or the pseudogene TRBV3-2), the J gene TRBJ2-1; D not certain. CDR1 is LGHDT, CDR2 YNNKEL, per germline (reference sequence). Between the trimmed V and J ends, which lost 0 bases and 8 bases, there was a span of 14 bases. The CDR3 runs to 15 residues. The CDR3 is CASSQDFAASDEQFF. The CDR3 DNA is TGTGCCAGCAGCCAAGATTTCGCTGCCTCGGATGAGCAGTTCTTC.

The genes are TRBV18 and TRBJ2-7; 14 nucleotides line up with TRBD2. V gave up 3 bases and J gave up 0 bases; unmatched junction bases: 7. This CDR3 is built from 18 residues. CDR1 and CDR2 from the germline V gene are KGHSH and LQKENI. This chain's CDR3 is CASSPLGLAGGFSYEQYF. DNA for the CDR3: TGTGCCAGCTCACCTTTAGGACTAGCGGGGGGTTTCTCCTACGAGCAGTACTTC.

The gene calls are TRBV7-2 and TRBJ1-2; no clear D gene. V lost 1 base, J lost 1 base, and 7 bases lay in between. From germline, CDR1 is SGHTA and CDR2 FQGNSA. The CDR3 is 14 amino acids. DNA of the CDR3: TGTGCCAGCAGCTTAGACACGGGTAACTATGGCTACACCTTC. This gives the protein CASSLDTGNYGYTF.

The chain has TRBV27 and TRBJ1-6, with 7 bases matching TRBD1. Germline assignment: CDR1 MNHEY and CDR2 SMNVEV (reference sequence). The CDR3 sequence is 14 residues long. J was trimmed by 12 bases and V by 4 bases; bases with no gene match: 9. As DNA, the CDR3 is TGTGCCAGCAGTTCCAGGGGGTCCCTTTTACCCCTCCACTTT. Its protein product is CASSSRGSLLPLHF.

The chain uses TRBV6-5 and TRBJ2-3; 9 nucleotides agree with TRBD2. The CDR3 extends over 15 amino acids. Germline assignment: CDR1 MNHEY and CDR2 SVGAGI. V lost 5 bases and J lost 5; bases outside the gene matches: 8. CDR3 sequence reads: CASSSGGSLGDTQYF. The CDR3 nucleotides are TGTGCCAGCAGTAGCGGGGGGTCTCTGGGAGATACGCAGTATTTT.

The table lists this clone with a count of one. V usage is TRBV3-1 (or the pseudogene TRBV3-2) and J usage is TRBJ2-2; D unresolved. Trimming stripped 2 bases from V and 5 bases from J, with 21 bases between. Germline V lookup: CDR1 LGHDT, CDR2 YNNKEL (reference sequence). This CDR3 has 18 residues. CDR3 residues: CASSQIWKGKSLTGELFF. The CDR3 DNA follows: TGTGCCAGCAGCCAAATATGGAAAGGGAAGTCGTTGACCGGGGAGCTGTTTTTT.

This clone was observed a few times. Here the CDR3 DNA reads TGTGCCAGTAGTATAGGACACGCCGTTGGGCAGTTCTTC. Protein: CASSIGHAVGQFF. The chain recombines TRBV19 with TRBJ2-1; D unresolved. Germline V gene sequence: CDR1 LNHDA, CDR2 SQIVND (reference sequence). Trimming shortened V by 1 base and J by 12 bases, and 13 bases separated the two germline ends. The CDR3 runs to 13 residues.

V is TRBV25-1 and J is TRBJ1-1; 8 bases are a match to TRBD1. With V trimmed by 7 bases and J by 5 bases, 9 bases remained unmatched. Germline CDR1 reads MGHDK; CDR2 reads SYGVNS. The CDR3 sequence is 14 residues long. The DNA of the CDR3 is TGTGCCAGCACATCCGCCAGGGGGCAAACTGAAGCTTTCTTT. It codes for CASTSARGQTEAFF.

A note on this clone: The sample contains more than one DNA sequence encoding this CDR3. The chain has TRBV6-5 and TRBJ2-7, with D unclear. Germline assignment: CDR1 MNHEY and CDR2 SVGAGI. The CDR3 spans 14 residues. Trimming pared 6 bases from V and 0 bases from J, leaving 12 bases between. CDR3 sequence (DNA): TGTGCCAGCAGGTTAGACCGAGCCTCCTACGAGCAGTACTTC. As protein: CASRLDRASYEQYF.